This TCR beta chain originates from a study of T cells in pancreatic ductal adenocarcinoma. This clone is a singleton in its sample. V was cut by 4 bases and J by 4 bases, with 16 bases left in between. The CDR3 has 15 residues. Looked up from germline, CDR1 is MNHEY and CDR2 is SVGAGI. Here immunoSEQ multiplex PCR was the method, and the copy in TCRdb shows in-frame clones only, minus some. This table has a few thousand clones, under 75% appearing once. No neoadjuvant therapy was given to the selected pancreatic ductal adenocarcinoma patients before their surgery. This chain joins TRBV6-5 and TRBJ1-1; possible D gene TRBD1, 5 bases. Material: pancreatic tumor tissue. The sequence came from a human donor with pancreatic ductal adenocarcinoma. CDR3 region: CASSLRGLRPTEAFF. In DNA, the CDR3 is TGTGCCAGCAGTTTAAGGGGACTCCGGCCCACTGAAGCTTTCTTT.